The clone carrying this T cell receptor (beta chain) was counted only a few times. The data are from a study of blood T cell repertoires in COVID-19. The wider study: Specimens from acute and convalescent COVID-19 originated in the United States, Italy and Spain.

This CDR3 is 17 amino acids long. Looked up from germline, CDR1 is SEHNR and CDR2 is FQNEAQ (reference sequence). The trim removed 2 bases at V and 4 bases at J, leaving 9 bases unmatched. Libraries were prepared by immunoSEQ multiplex PCR; TCRdb keeps only in-frame clonotypes and omits some of them. The table has some 190,000 clones, 84% seen once. This receptor was obtained from a woman between 65 and 79 years old with active or convalescent COVID-19. V is TRBV7-9 and J is TRBJ2-3, with 10 bases identical to TRBD2. The sample consisted of peripheral blood. The CDR3 DNA sequence: TGTGCCAGCAGCTTAATGGCAGCGGGAGGGCCCTCAGATACGCAGTATTTT. This codes for CASSLMAAGGPSDTQYF.